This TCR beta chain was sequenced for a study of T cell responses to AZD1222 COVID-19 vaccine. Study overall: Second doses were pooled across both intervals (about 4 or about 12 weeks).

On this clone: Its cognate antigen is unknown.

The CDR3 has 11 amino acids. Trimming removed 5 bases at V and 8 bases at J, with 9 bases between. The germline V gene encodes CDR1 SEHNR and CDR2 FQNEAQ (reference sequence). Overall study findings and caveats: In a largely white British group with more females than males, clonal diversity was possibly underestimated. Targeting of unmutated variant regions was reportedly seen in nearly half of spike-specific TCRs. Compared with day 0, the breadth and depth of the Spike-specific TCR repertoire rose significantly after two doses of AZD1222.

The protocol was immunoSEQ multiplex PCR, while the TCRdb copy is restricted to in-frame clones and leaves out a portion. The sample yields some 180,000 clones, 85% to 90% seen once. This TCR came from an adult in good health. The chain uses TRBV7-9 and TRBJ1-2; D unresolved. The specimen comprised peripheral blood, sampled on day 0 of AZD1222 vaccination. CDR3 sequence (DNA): TGTGCCAGCAGCGCCAAGGAAGGCTACACCTTC. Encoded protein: CASSAKEGYTF. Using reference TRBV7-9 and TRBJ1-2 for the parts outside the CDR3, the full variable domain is DTGVSQNPRHKITKRGQNVTFRCDPISEHNRLYWYRQTLGQGPEFLTYFQNEAQLEKSRLLSDRFSAERPKGSFSTLEIQRTEQGDSAMYLCASSAKEGYTFGSGTRLTVV.